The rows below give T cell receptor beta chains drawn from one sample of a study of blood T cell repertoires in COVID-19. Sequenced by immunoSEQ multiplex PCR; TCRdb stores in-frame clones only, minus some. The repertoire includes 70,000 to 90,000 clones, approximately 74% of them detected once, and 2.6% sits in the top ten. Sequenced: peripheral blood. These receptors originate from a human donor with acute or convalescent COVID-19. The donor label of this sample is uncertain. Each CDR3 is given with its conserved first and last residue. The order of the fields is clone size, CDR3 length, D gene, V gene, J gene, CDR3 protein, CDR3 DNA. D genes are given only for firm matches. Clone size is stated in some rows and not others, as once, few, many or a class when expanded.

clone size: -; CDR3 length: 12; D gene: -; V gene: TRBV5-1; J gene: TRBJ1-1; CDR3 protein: CASSYQNTEAFF; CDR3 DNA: TGCGCCAGCAGCTATCAGAACACTGAAGCTTTCTTT
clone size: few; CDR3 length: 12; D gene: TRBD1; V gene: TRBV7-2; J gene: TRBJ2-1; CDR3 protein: CASSEQGTEQFF; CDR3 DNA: TGTGCCAGCAGCGAACAGGGGACTGAGCAGTTCTTC
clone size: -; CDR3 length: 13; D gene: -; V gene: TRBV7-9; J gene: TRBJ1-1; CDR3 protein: CASSVTGNTEAFF; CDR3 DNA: TGTGCCAGCAGCGTAACAGGGAACACTGAAGCTTTCTTT
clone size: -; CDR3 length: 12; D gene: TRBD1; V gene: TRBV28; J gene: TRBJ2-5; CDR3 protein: CASSLRGRTQYF; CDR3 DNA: TGTGCCAGCAGTTTAAGGGGGCGGACCCAGTACTTC
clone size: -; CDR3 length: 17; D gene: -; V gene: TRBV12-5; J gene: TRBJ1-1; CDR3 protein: CASGFGATGPMNTEAFF; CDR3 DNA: TGTGCTAGTGGTTTCGGAGCCACAGGGCCCATGAACACTGAAGCTTTCTTT
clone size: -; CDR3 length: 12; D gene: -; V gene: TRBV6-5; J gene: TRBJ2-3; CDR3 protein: CASSYIVDTQYF; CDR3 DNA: TGTGCCAGCAGTTATATAGTGGATACGCAGTATTTT
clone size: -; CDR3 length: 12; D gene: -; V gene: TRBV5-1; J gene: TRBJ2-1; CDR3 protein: CATSKTDNEQFF; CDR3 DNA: TGCGCCACATCTAAGACAGACAATGAGCAGTTCTTC
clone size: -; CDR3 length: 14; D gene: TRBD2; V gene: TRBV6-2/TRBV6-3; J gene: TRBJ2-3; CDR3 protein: CASSYLAGTDTQYF; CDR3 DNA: TGTGCCAGCAGTTACCTAGCGGGCACAGATACGCAGTATTTT
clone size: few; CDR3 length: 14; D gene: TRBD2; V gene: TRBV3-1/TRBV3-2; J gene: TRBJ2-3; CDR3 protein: CASSSSGSSDTQYF; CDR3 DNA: TGTGCCAGCAGCTCTAGCGGGAGCTCAGATACGCAGTATTTT
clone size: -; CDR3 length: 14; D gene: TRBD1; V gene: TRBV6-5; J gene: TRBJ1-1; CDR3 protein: CATLTGLGRTEAFF; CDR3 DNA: TGTGCCACCTTGACAGGGCTGGGGAGGACTGAAGCTTTCTTT
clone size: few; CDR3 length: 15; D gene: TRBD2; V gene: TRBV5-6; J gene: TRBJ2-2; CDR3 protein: CASSLVRGEPGELFF; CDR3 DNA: TGTGCCAGCAGCTTGGTACGGGGGGAACCCGGGGAGCTGTTTTTT
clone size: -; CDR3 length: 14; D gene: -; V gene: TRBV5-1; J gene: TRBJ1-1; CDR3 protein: CASSLSRALTEAFF; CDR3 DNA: TGCGCCAGCAGCTTGTCCAGGGCGCTCACTGAAGCTTTCTTT
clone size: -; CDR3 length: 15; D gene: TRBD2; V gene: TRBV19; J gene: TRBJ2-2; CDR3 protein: CASSILAGASGELFF; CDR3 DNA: TGTGCCAGTAGTATTCTAGCGGGGGCATCCGGGGAGCTGTTTTTT
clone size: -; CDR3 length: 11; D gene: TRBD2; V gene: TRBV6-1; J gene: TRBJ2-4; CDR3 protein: CASAGRDIQYF; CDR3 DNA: TGTGCCAGCGCAGGGAGGGACATTCAGTACTTC
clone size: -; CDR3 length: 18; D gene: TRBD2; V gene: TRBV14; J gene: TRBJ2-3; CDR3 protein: CASSQPGLAGGRSDTQYF; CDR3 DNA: TGTGCCAGCAGCCAACCGGGACTAGCGGGAGGCAGGTCAGATACGCAGTATTTT
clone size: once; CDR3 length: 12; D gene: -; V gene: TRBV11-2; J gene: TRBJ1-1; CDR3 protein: CASSLGYVGAFF; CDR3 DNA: TGTGCCAGCAGCTTAGGATATGTCGGAGCTTTCTTT
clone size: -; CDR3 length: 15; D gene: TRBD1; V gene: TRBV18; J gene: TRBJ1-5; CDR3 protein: CASSLGQGPLQPQHF; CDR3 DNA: TGTGCCAGCTCACTGGGACAGGGACCCTTACAGCCCCAGCATTTT
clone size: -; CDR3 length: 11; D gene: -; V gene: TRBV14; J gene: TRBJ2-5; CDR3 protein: CASSAHETQYF; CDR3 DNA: TGTGCCAGCAGCGCGCACGAGACCCAGTACTTC
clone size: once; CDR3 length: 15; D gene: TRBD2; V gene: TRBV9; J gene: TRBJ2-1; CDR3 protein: CASSVGTSPGDEQFF; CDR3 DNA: TGTGCCAGCAGCGTAGGGACTAGCCCTGGGGATGAGCAGTTCTTC
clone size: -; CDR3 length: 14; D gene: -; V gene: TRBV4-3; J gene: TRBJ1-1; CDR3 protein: CASSQETQNTEAFF; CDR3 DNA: TGCGCCAGCAGCCAAGAAACACAAAACACTGAAGCTTTCTTT
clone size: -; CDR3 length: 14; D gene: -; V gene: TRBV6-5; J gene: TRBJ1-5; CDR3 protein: CASIKGVSNQPQHF; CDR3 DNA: TGTGCCAGCATAAAGGGGGTTAGCAATCAGCCCCAGCATTTT
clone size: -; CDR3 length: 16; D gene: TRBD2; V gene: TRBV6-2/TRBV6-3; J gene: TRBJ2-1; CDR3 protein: CASSPTGTSSYNEQFF; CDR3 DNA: TGTGCCAGCAGTCCGACCGGGACTAGCTCCTACAATGAGCAGTTCTTC
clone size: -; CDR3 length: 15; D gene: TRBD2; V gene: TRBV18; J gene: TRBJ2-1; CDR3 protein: CASSPFSGSRNEQFF; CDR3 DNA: TGTGCCAGCTCACCGTTTAGCGGGAGTCGTAATGAGCAGTTCTTC
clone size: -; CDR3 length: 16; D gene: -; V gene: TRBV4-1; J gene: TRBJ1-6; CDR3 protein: CASSQFGRGWNSPLHF; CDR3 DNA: TGCGCCAGCAGCCAATTTGGCCGCGGATGGAATTCACCCCTCCACTTT
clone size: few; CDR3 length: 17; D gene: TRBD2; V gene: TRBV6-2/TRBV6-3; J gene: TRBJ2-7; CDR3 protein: CASSWGTSGKTSYEQYF; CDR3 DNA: TGTGCCAGCAGTTGGGGGACTAGCGGGAAGACCTCCTACGAGCAGTACTTC
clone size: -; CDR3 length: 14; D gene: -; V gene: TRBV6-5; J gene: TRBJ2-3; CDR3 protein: CASSTRLLTDTQYF; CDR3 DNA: TGTGCCAGCAGTACCCGACTTCTCACAGATACGCAGTATTTT
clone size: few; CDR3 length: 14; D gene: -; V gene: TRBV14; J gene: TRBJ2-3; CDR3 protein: CASSQTGRTDTQYF; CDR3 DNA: TGTGCCAGCAGCCAAACAGGGCGCACAGATACGCAGTATTTT
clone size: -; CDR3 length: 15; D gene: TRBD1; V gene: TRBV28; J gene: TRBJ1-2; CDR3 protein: CASSPSRGRYYGYTF; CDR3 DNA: TGTGCCAGCAGCCCCTCCAGGGGGCGCTACTATGGCTACACCTTC
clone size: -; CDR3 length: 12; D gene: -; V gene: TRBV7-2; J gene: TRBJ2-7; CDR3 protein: CASSSEVYEQYF; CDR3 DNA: TGTGCCAGCAGCTCGGAGGTCTACGAGCAGTACTTC
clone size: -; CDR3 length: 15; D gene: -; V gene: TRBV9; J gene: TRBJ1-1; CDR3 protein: CASSSSGSGGTEAFF; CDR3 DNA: TGTGCCAGCAGCTCTTCAGGGTCTGGGGGGACTGAAGCTTTCTTT
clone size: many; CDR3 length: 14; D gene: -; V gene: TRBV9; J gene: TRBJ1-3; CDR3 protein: CASSQTVAGNTIYF; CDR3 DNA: TGTGCCAGCAGTCAGACAGTGGCAGGAAACACCATATATTTT
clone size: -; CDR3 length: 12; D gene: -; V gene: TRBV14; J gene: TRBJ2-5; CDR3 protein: CASSQIKETQYF; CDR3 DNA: TGTGCCAGCAGCCAAATAAAAGAGACCCAGTACTTC
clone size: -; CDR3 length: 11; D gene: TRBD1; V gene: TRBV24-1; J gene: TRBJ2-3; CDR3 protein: CATSTGVTQYF; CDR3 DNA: TGTGCCACCAGCACAGGGGTTACGCAGTATTTT
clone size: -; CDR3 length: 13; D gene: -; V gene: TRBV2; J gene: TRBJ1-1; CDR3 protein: CASSVRRNTEAFF; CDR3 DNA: TGTGCCAGCAGTGTCAGGCGGAACACTGAAGCTTTCTTT
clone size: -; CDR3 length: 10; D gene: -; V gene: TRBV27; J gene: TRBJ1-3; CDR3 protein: CASRANTIYF; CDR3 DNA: TGTGCCAGCAGAGCCAACACCATATATTTT
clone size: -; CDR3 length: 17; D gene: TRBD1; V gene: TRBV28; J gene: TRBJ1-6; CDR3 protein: CASSSPQLQGTNSPLHF; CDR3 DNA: TGTGCCAGCAGTTCTCCCCAATTACAGGGGACCAATTCACCCCTCCACTTT
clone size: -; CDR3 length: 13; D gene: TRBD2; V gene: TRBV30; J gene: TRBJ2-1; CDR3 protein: CACGRLAPNEQFF; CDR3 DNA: TGTGCCTGCGGCCGACTAGCCCCCAATGAGCAGTTCTTC
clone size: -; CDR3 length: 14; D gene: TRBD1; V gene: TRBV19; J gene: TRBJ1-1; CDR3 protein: CASKRQGSYTEAFF; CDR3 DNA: TGTGCCAGCAAACGACAGGGCAGCTACACTGAAGCTTTCTTT
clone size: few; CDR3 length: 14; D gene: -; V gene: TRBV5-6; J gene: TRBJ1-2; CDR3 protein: CASLPRGGNYGYTF; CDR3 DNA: TGTGCCAGTCTCCCCCGGGGGGGGAACTATGGCTACACCTTC
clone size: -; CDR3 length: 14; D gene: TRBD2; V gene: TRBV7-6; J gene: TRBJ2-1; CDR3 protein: CASSGLAGVDEQFF; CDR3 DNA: TGTGCCAGCAGCGGACTAGCGGGAGTTGATGAGCAGTTCTTC
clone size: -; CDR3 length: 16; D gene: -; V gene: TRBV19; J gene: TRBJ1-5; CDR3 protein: CASSIDPTGYNQPQHF; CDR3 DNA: TGTGCCAGTAGTATAGACCCGACAGGTTACAATCAGCCCCAGCATTTT
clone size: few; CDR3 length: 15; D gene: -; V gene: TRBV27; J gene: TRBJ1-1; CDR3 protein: CASSIRSGEWTEAFF; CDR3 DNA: TGTGCCAGCAGCATTCGGTCGGGGGAGTGGACTGAAGCTTTCTTT
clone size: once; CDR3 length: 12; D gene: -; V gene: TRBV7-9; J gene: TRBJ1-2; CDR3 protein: CASSDSNYGYTF; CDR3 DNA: TGTGCCAGCAGCGACTCTAACTATGGCTACACCTTC
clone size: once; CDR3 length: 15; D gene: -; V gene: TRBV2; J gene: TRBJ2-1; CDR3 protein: CASSGLINSYNEQFF; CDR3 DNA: TGTGCCAGCAGTGGACTGATTAACTCCTACAATGAGCAGTTCTTC
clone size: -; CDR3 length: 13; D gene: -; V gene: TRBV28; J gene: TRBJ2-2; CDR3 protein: CASSFGSTGELFF; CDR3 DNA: TGTGCCAGCAGTTTCGGGTCTACCGGGGAGCTGTTTTTT
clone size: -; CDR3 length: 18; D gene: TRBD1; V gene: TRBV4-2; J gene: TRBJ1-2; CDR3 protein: CASSQGRGAGTEGNGYTF; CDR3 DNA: TGTGCCAGCAGCCAAGGAAGGGGGGCCGGGACAGAGGGAAATGGCTACACCTTC
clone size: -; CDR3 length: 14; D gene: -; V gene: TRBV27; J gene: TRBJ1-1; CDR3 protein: CASSLRLGNTEAFF; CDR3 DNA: TGTGCCAGCAGTTTACGCCTAGGGAACACTGAAGCTTTCTTT
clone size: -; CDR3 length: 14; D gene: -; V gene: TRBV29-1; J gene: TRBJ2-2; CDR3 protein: CSVGKGRNTGELFF; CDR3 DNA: TGCAGCGTGGGTAAGGGGCGGAACACCGGGGAGCTGTTTTTT
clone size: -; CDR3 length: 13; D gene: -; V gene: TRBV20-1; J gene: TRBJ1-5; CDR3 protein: CSASQTINQPQHF; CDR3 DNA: TGCAGTGCTAGTCAGACTATCAATCAGCCCCAGCATTTT
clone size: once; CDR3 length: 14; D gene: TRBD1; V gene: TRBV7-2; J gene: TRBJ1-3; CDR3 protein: CASSARTGRDTIYF; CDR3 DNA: TGTGCCAGCAGCGCCCGGACAGGGAGAGACACCATATATTTT
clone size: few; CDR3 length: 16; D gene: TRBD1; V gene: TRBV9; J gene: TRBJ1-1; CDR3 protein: CASSAPPQGWTTEAFF; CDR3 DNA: TGTGCCAGCAGCGCCCCCCCACAGGGGTGGACCACTGAAGCTTTCTTT
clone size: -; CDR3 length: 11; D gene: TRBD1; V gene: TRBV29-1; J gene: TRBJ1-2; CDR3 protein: CSVGQGDGYTF; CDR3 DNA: TGCAGCGTCGGACAGGGCGATGGCTACACCTTC
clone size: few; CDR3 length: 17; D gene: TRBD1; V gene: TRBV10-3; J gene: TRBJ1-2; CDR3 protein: CAIRTNGQGKQDYGYTF; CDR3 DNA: TGTGCCATCCGGACTAATGGACAGGGGAAGCAGGACTATGGCTACACCTTC
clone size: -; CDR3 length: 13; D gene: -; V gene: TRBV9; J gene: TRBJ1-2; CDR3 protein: CASSPGGSYGYTF; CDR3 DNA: TGTGCCAGCAGCCCCGGGGGTAGCTATGGCTACACCTTC
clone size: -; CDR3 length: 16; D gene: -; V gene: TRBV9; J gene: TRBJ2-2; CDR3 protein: CASSVGAGTNTGELFF; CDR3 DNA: TGTGCCAGCAGCGTAGGGGCAGGGACGAACACCGGGGAGCTGTTTTTT
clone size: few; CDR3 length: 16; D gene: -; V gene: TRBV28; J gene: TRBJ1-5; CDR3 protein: CASSLGGAGSNQPQHF; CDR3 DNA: TGTGCCAGCAGTTTAGGGGGGGCCGGCAGCAATCAGCCCCAGCATTTT
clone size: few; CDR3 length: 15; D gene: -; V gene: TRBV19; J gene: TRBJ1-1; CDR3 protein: CASSFQTAMNTEAFF; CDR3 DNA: TGTGCCAGTAGTTTCCAAACAGCCATGAACACTGAAGCTTTCTTT
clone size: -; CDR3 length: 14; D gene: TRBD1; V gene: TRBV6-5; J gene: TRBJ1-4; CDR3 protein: CASSSTGSDEKLFF; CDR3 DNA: TGTGCCAGCAGTTCGACAGGGAGCGACGAAAAACTGTTTTTT
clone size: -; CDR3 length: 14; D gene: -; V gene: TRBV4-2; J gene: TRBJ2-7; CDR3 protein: CASSLKYRDYEQYF; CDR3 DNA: TGTGCCAGCAGCCTGAAATACAGGGACTACGAGCAGTACTTC